This is a list of T cell receptor beta chains from one sample in a study of Ad26.COV2.S vaccination and SARS-CoV-2 variants. Repertoires were generated with immunoSEQ multiplex PCR, while TCRdb's copy carries only in-frame clones and drops some. The sample lists about 680,000 clones, around 89% occurring once. The sample consisted of peripheral blood, taken in a trial of Ad26.COV2.S vaccine versus placebo. These receptor sequences come from a person aged 18-60 years who received the Ad26.COV2.S COVID-19 vaccine or a placebo. Each CDR3 is given with its conserved first and last residue.

>TRBJ1-4|TRBV18
CASSEGTGNEKLFF
>TRBJ2-4|TRBV5-5
CASRPSTDRERVIQYF
>TRBJ1-5|TRBV5-3
CARSLAWGRDQPQHF
>TRBJ2-5|TRBV5-8
CASSYGTLQETQYF
>TRBJ1-1|TRBV5-1
CASSLEGTEAFF
>TRBJ1-1|TRBV7-9
CASSPTGGNTEAFF
>TRBJ2-7|TRBV18
CASSPATGGYEQYF
>TRBJ1-4|TRBV19
CASSTQSHNEKLFF
>TRBJ2-2|TRBV27
CASRRTGARSGELFF
>TRBJ2-7|TRBV12-3/TRBV12-4
CASSFADSYEQYF
>TRBJ1-2|TRBV7-2
CASSLRDRGNYGYTF
>TRBJ2-1|TRBV11-3
CASSSSGGLAGEQFF
>TRBJ1-5|TRBV19
CASSITGGAGNQPQHF
>TRBJ2-6|TRBV4-3
CASSQVRSLLSGANVLTF
>TRBJ1-2|TRBV6-6
CASRNTGTKDGYTF
>TRBJ2-5|TRBV3-1/TRBV3-2
CASSQRGSGRGQETQYF
>TRBJ2-4|TRBV6-5
CASSPLDGRDIQYF
>TRBJ1-5|TRBV24-1
CATSEGTGNQPQHF
>TRBJ2-2|TRBV6-5
CASSKNTGELFF
>TRBJ2-7|TRBV5-5
CASSLVGGGEQYF
>TRBJ2-7|TRBV12-3/TRBV12-4
CASSFRYEQYF
>TRBJ1-6|TRBV4-3
CASSQGGGAGSPLHF
>TRBJ2-1|TRBV6-5
CASRETGSSYNEQFF
>TRBJ2-7|TRBV7-8
CASSLAFPGQRLLYEQYF
>TRBJ2-7|TRBV10-1
CASSETGTYEQYF
>TRBJ2-7|TRBV18
CASSPGTALAYEQYF
>TRBJ2-3|TRBV24-1
CATSDHTSGRETDTQYF
>TRBJ2-3|TRBV24-1
CATGTTDTQYF
>TRBJ1-5|TRBV6-2/TRBV6-3
CASSFRGFSQPQHF
>TRBJ2-5|TRBV7-2
CASHEGGASGTQYF
>TRBJ2-7|TRBV20-1
CSAGVSYEQYF
>TRBJ1-1|TRBV19
CASSIGYLGNTEAFF
>TRBJ1-1|TRBV5-4
CASSIPGQGLTEAFF
>TRBJ2-7|TRBV19
CASSRTGGSYEQYF
>TRBJ2-7|TRBV6-6
CASSYQGQNYEQYF
>TRBJ1-2|TRBV15
CATSRARGQGPGYTF
>TRBJ2-1|TRBV29-1
CSVEGQVALRGNEQFF
>TRBJ1-5|TRBV7-9
CASSLAGEPGPQHF
>TRBJ2-4|TRBV19
CASSSDRLNIQYF
>TRBJ1-4|TRBV3-1/TRBV3-2
CASSQGGEKLFF